These T cell receptor beta chains were read from a single sample in a study of blood T cell repertoires in COVID-19. Profiled with immunoSEQ multiplex PCR; TCRdb holds only in-frame clones, not every one. The table includes some 42,000 clones, 88% detected once. Specimen: peripheral blood. The source of these receptors is a human donor in a cohort sampled during active COVID-19. Each CDR3 is given with its conserved first and last residue. The D gene is left open where the match is weak. Where a row states a size, it is once, few, many or the class of an expanded clone; other rows omit it.

j_call d_call clone_size v_call cdr3_aa cdr3_nt
TRBJ2-5 NA NA TRBV19 CASSIDSGSGKTQYF TGTGCCAGTAGTATAGATTCGGGATCGGGGAAGACCCAGTACTTC
TRBJ2-5 TRBD1 NA TRBV30 CAWSVRTGGETQYF TGTGCCTGGAGTGTAAGGACAGGGGGGGAGACCCAGTACTTC
TRBJ2-7 TRBD1 NA TRBV4-1 CASSRPGQGTNEQYF TGCGCCAGCAGCCGTCCGGGACAGGGGACTAACGAGCAGTACTTC
TRBJ2-3 NA NA TRBV18 CASSPDAGTDTQYF TGTGCCAGCTCACCTGACGCGGGCACAGATACGCAGTATTTT
TRBJ1-1 NA NA TRBV11-3 CASRGEGLTEAFF TGTGCCAGCAGGGGCGAGGGCCTCACTGAAGCTTTCTTT
TRBJ2-1 TRBD2 NA TRBV6-5 CASKPGLALNEQFF TGTGCCAGCAAACCGGGACTAGCCCTCAATGAGCAGTTCTTC
TRBJ2-7 TRBD1 NA TRBV5-1 CASSAGTVRGEQYF TGCGCCAGCAGCGCCGGGACAGTCCGTGGGGAGCAGTACTTC
TRBJ2-1 NA NA TRBV3-1/TRBV3-2 CASSQDYRRDEQFF TGTGCCAGCAGCCAAGATTACAGGAGGGATGAGCAGTTCTTC
TRBJ1-6 TRBD1 few TRBV3-1/TRBV3-2 CASSLQGQSYNSPLHF TGTGCCAGCAGCCTACAGGGGCAGTCATATAATTCACCCCTCCACTTT
TRBJ1-5 NA NA TRBV27 CASSLGRGLQPQHF TGTGCCAGCAGTTTAGGCCGGGGTCTTCAGCCCCAGCATTTT
TRBJ2-7 NA NA TRBV19 CASSSSSYEQYF TGTGCCAGTAGTTCCTCCTCCTACGAGCAGTACTTC
TRBJ2-1 NA NA TRBV7-3 CASSSQGNEQFF TGTGCCAGCAGCTCACAGGGCAATGAGCAGTTCTTC
TRBJ2-1 TRBD2 NA TRBV11-1 CASSPTSGSYNEQFF TGTGCCAGCAGCCCCACTAGCGGATCCTACAATGAGCAGTTCTTC
TRBJ1-1 NA NA TRBV5-8 CASSLVGGGGEAFF TGTGCCAGCAGCTTGGTTGGGGGCGGTGGGGAAGCTTTCTTT
TRBJ2-5 NA NA TRBV15 CATSTKTGSQETQYF TGTGCCACCAGCACTAAGACAGGCTCCCAAGAGACCCAGTACTTC
TRBJ2-7 TRBD1 NA TRBV5-1 CASSRPGQAYEQYF TGCGCCAGCAGCAGGCCGGGACAGGCCTACGAGCAGTACTTC
TRBJ1-2 NA NA TRBV2 CASSEVAPRGRGSGYTF TGTGCCAGCAGTGAAGTGGCCCCCCGGGGGAGGGGGTCTGGCTACACCTTC
TRBJ1-2 NA NA TRBV30 CAWSDRHYGYTF TGTGCCTGGAGTGACAGGCACTATGGCTACACCTTC
TRBJ1-2 TRBD1 NA TRBV2 CASSVPGQGNGYTF TGTGCCAGCAGTGTTCCAGGACAGGGAAATGGCTACACCTTC
TRBJ2-5 NA NA TRBV16 CASSLNTVTETQYF TGTGCCAGCAGCCTCAATACAGTGACGGAGACCCAGTACTTC
TRBJ1-2 TRBD1 NA TRBV2 CARPTGVWAGYTF TGTGCCAGACCGACAGGGGTTTGGGCTGGCTACACCTTC
TRBJ2-7 TRBD2 few TRBV5-1 CASSLRTSGAVGPHEQYF TGCGCCAGCAGCTTGCGGACTAGCGGGGCCGTCGGGCCCCACGAGCAGTACTTC
TRBJ2-3 TRBD2 NA TRBV2 CASSPLAGGPTFTDTQYF TGTGCCAGCTCCCCTCTAGCGGGGGGCCCGACATTCACAGATACGCAGTATTTT
TRBJ2-7 NA NA TRBV2 CASNIYEQYF TGTGCCAGCAACATATACGAGCAGTACTTC
TRBJ2-7 NA NA TRBV21-1 CASSKGGDSSYEQYF TGTGCCAGCAGCAAAGGGGGGGACAGCTCCTACGAGCAGTACTTC
TRBJ1-5 TRBD1 NA TRBV10-3 CASRGPGQPQHF TGTGCCTCCAGGGGGCCGGGTCAGCCCCAGCATTTT